This T cell receptor beta chain appears in the sequencing data of a study of CXCR3-negative and CXCR3-positive naive CD8 T cells. Libraries of TRB cDNA were made by 5' RACE and carried UMIs. After re-calling the 5' RACE reads, TCRdb lists one entry per CDR3 protein, DNA absent. The sample has approximately 52,000 distinct CDR3 sequences. Study-wide results and caveats: In both naive subsets diversity was comparably high, whereas memory CD8+ cells showed much lower diversity.

In regard to this clonotype: No antigen is known for it.

This CDR3 is 13 amino acids long. CDR1 is SQVTM, CDR2 ANQGSEA, per germline. Sequencing input: memory CD8+ T cells from blood. The receptor's source is a human donor in good health. Some clones in this sample may be carry-over from other donors' samples. This chain uses TRBV29-1 with TRBJ2-5. The CDR3 loop reads CSVVSVLQETQYF. Full variable domain (remainder filled in from reference TRBV29-1 and TRBJ2-5): SAVISQKPSRDICQRGTSLTIQCQVDSQVTMMFWYRQQPGQSLTLIATANQGSEATYESGFVIDKFPISRPNLTFSTLTVSNMSPEDSSIYLCSVVSVLQETQYFGPGTRLLVL.